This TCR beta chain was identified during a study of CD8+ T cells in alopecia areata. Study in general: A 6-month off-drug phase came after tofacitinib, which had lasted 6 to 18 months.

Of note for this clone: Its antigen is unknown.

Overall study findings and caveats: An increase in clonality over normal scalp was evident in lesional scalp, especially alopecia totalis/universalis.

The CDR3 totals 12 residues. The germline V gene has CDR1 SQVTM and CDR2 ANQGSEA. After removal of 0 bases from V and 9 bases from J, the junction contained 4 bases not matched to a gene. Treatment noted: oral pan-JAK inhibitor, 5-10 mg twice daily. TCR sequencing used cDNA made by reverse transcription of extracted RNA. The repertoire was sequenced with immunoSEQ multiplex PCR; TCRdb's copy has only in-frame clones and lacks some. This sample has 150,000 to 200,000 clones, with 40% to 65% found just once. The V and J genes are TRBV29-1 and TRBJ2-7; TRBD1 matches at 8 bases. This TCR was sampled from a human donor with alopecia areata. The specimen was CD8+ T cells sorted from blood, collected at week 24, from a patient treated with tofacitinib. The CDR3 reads CSVEDQGARQYF. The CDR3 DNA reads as TGCAGCGTTGAAGATCAGGGGGCACGGCAGTACTTC.